What follows are 20 T cell receptor beta chains derived from one specimen sequenced in a study of identical twins. Using its own MiXCR run on the 5' RACE reads, TCRdb lists one record per CDR3 protein. Altogether just under 550,000 distinct CDR3 sequences are present, roughly 15% being singletons, with the ten largest covering 0.44%. These same data were also listed under a study on yellow fever vaccine responses in identical twins.

Sequences were obtained from CD4+ T cells sorted from blood. Receptors were obtained from a woman between 18 and 29 years old in good health.

This clonotype occurred a few times. The rearrangement links TRBV20-1 to TRBJ2-2; no clear D. Per the germline V gene, CDR1 is DFQATT and CDR2 is SNEGSKA (reference sequence). V lost 0 bases to trimming and J lost 0 bases, with 11 bases between them. The CDR3 runs 16 residues. The CDR3 region is CSARDSRNANTGELFF. Here the CDR3 DNA reads TGCAGTGCTAGAGACAGCAGGAACGCGAACACCGGGGAGCTGTTTTTT.

This clonotype was seen a handful of times. This chain joins TRBV20-1 and TRBJ1-5; no definite D call. V gave up 0 bases and J gave up 11 bases, with 23 bases separating them. The CDR3 sequence is 16 residues long. The germline V gene has CDR1 DFQATT and CDR2 SNEGSKA (reference sequence). In DNA, the CDR3 is TGCAGTGCTAGAGATGCACACGGGAGGACCGCGCTGACCCAGCATTTT. Translated, it gives CSARDAHGRTALTQHF.

This clonotype was seen only a few times. V usage is TRBV10-2 and J usage is TRBJ2-7; TRBD2 is a possible D gene (6 bases). The V end was cut by 4 bases, the J end by 2 bases, with 12 bases between. The CDR3 consists of 14 residues. From germline, CDR1 is WSHSY and CDR2 SAAADI. The CDR3 spells CASSGQRATYEQYF. The CDR3 DNA reads TGCGCCAGCAGTGGGCAGCGGGCCACCTACGAGCAGTACTTC.

The J gene is TRBJ2-1, the V gene TRBV7-9, with D tentatively TRBD1 or TRBD2 (5 bases each). Germline CDR1 SEHNR, CDR2 FQNEAQ (reference sequence). V gave up 5 bases and J gave up 3 bases, with 14 bases separating them. The CDR3 sequence is 15 residues long. DNA of the CDR3: TGTGCCAGCAGCGTTGACAGAGGGAACTACAATGAGCAGTTCTTC. Amino acid sequence: CASSVDRGNYNEQFF. Complete variable domain (other parts from reference TRBV7-9 and TRBJ2-1): DTGVSQNPRHKITKRGQNVTFRCDPISEHNRLYWYRQTLGQGPEFLTYFQNEAQLEKSRLLSDRFSAERPKGSFSTLEIQRTEQGDSAMYLCASSVDRGNYNEQFFGPGTRLTVL.

CDR3 DNA: TGTGCCAGCGTCGGACCGCCCATCTACGAGCAGTACTTC. Residues: CASVGPPIYEQYF. This chain links TRBV6-1 with TRBJ2-7; D uncertain. V was shortened by 8 bases and J by 3 bases, with 14 bases between the two germline ends. The germline V gene encodes CDR1 MNHNS and CDR2 SASEGT. The CDR3 is 13 amino acids.

The genes are TRBV25-1 and TRBJ2-1; no firm D call. Looked up from germline, CDR1 is MGHDK and CDR2 is SYGVNS. The CDR3 consists of 15 residues. V was shortened by 6 bases and J by 5 bases, with 17 bases between the two germline ends. The CDR3, as DNA: TGTGCCAGCAGCCACGGGCTCCCAGGTCACAATGAGCAGTTCTTC. This sequence encodes CASSHGLPGHNEQFF.

In nucleotides, the CDR3 is TGCGCCAGCAGCCAAGTGGGGACTAGCGGGAGAGAGACCCAGTACTTC. This translates into CASSQVGTSGRETQYF. This chain links TRBV4-1 with TRBJ2-5; 14 bases are a match to TRBD2. The CDR3 extends over 16 amino acids. Germline CDR1 MGHRA, CDR2 YSYEKL. J was trimmed by 4 bases and V by 1 base; bases with no gene match: 2.

The chain joins TRBV20-1 to TRBJ2-7; D is possibly TRBD2 (5 bases). V lost 7 bases to trimming and J lost 0 bases, with 10 bases between them. The CDR3 runs 12 residues. The germline gives CDR1 DFQATT, CDR2 SNEGSKA (reference sequence). The chain's CDR3 is CSVFGNSYEQYF. CDR3 nucleotides: TGCAGTGTATTCGGGAACTCCTACGAGCAGTACTTC.

The V gene is TRBV3-1, the J gene TRBJ2-3; 9 positions agree with TRBD2. CDR3 length: 18 amino acids. V trimming: 1 base; J trimming: 2 bases; junction bases outside the gene matches: 10. Looked up from germline, CDR1 is LGHDT and CDR2 is YNNKEL (reference sequence). The CDR3 region is CASSQAARGGRITDTQYF. The CDR3 nucleotides are TGTGCCAGCAGCCAAGCTGCGCGGGGGGGCCGAATCACAGATACGCAGTATTTT.

This clonotype was found many times. The chain is built from TRBV28 and TRBJ2-1, with D unclear. This CDR3 region has 15 residues. The germline V and J ends were trimmed by 5 bases and 0 bases, with 11 bases remaining between them. Germline CDR1 is MDHEN and CDR2 is SYDVKM. This CDR3 reads CASSLHSSSYNEQFF. The CDR3 coding sequence is TGTGCCAGCAGTCTACATAGTAGCTCCTACAATGAGCAGTTCTTC.

This clonotype has just a few counts. For the CDR3, the DNA is TGTGCCAGCAGCTTATTCTCCGGGCTCTCCTACAATGAGCAGTTCTTC. It translates to CASSLFSGLSYNEQFF. The chain combines TRBV7-2 with TRBJ2-1; D call uncertain. The CDR3 covers 16 residues. In germline, CDR1 is SGHTA, CDR2 FQGNSA. V gave up 2 bases and J gave up 0 bases, with 11 bases separating them.

This clonotype came up a few times. The chain uses TRBV15 and TRBJ2-7, with 7 bases aligning to TRBD1. The CDR3 has 20 amino acids. V shed 1 base, J shed 0 bases, and the junction held 18 bases outside the gene matches. Per germline, CDR1 LNHNV and CDR2 YYDKDF (reference sequence). CDR3 DNA sequence: TGTGCCACCAGCAGAGGTCCACCGGGACAGAGCCGATCAAGCTCCTACGAGCAGTACTTC. This encodes CATSRGPPGQSRSSSYEQYF.

This chain joins TRBV10-3 and TRBJ1-5; 7 nucleotides align to TRBD1. V lost 10 bases to trimming and J lost 5 bases; unmatched junction nucleotides: 5. Germline CDR1 is ENHRY and CDR2 is SYGVKD. The CDR3 is 12 amino acids. The CDR3 sequence: CATKGADQPQHF. The CDR3 coding sequence is TGTGCCACGAAGGGGGCTGATCAGCCCCAGCATTTT.

The chain has TRBV10-3 and TRBJ2-1; 10 bases are shared with TRBD2. V lost 10 bases, J lost 7 bases, and 13 bases stayed unmatched. The CDR3 runs to 15 residues. CDR1 ENHRY and CDR2 SYGVKD come from the germline V gene. DNA for the CDR3: TGTGCCACCGGAGAATCTAGCGGGGGTCTTAATGAGCAGTTCTTC. Amino acid sequence: CATGESSGGLNEQFF.

There are a few counts of this clonotype. V usage is TRBV4-2 and J usage is TRBJ1-2; maybe TRBD1 (5 bases). CDR1 and CDR2 from the germline V gene are LGHNA and YNFKEQ. This CDR3 has 14 amino acids. V lost 2 bases and J 5 bases, leaving 12 bases between the germline ends. CDR3: CASSQIVKGYGYTF. CDR3 DNA sequence: TGTGCCAGCAGCCAAATAGTAAAGGGGTATGGCTACACCTTC.

This clonotype has more than one count but fewer than ten. The chain has TRBV12-3 or TRBV12-4 and TRBJ2-2; D is undetermined. The CDR3 runs 15 residues. Trimming left V 3 bases short and J 0 bases short, with 8 bases between. CDR3 nucleotide sequence: TGTGCCAGCAGTTTTTCGGCAGCGAACACCGGGGAGCTGTTTTTT. This translates into CASSFSAANTGELFF.

This clonotype was found once. The J gene is TRBJ2-1, the V gene TRBV7-6, with 8 bases fitting TRBD1. Germline CDR1 reads SGHVS; CDR2 reads FNYEAQ. Trimming cost V 1 base and J 8 bases; bases outside gene matches: 19. The CDR3 is 19 amino acids. The CDR3 coding sequence is TGTGCCAGCAGCTTAGTCCCCGCCAATCAGGGGGCTTTCTCAGATGAGCAGTTCTTC. As protein: CASSLVPANQGAFSDEQFF.

The rearrangement uses TRBV5-1 and TRBJ2-7; D gene ambiguous. The CDR3 spans 17 residues. V lost 4 bases and J 3 bases, leaving 23 bases between the germline ends. Germline-derived CDR1 and CDR2 are SGHRS and YFSETQ. The CDR3 nucleotides read TGCGCCAGCAGCCTCGCGGCTTGGCCCCGAATCCTCTACGAGCAGTACTTC. As protein: CASSLAAWPRILYEQYF.

The chain recombines TRBV7-9 with TRBJ2-3, with D unclear. Germline CDR1 reads SEHNR; CDR2 reads FQNEAQ (reference sequence). This CDR3 spans 16 amino acids. V was cut by 5 bases and J by 0 bases, with 15 bases left in between. CDR3 in amino acids: CASSPLGVTSTDTQYF. CDR3 coding DNA: TGTGCCAGCAGCCCCCTTGGGGTTACGAGCACAGATACGCAGTATTTT.

This clonotype has just a few counts. This chain connects TRBV6-2 or TRBV6-3 to TRBJ2-1, with TRBD2 matching over 12 bases. Germline CDR1 reads MNHEY; CDR2 reads SVGEGT. V dropped 6 bases and J dropped 2; count of bases not matched to a gene: 5. The CDR3 contains 16 residues. The CDR3 bases are TGTGCCAGCAGGCCAAGGACTAGCGGGACCTACAATGAGCAGTTCTTC. It translates to CASRPRTSGTYNEQFF.